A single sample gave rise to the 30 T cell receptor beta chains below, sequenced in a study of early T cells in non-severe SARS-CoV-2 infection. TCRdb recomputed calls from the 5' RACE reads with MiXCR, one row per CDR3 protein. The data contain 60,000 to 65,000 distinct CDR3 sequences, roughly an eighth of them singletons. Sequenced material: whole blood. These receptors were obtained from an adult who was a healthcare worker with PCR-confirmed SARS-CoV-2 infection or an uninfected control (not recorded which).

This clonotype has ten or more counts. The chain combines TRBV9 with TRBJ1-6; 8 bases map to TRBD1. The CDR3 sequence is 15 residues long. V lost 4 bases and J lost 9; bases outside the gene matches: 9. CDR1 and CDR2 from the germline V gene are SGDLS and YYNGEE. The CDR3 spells CASSPQTGVGSPLHF. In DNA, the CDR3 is TGTGCCAGCAGCCCACAGACAGGGGTGGGTTCACCCCTCCACTTT.

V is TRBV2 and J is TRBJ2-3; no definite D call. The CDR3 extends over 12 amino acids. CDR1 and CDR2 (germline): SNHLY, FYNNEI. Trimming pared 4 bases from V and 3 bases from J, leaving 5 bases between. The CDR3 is CASSGMTDTQYF. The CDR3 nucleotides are TGTGCCAGCAGTGGAATGACAGATACGCAGTATTTT.

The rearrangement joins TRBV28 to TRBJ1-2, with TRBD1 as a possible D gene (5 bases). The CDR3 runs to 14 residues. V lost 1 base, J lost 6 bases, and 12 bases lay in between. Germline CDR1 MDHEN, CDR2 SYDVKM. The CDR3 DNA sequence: TGTGCCAGCAGTTTATTTTCAGGGCGGGATGGCTACACCTTC. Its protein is CASSLFSGRDGYTF.

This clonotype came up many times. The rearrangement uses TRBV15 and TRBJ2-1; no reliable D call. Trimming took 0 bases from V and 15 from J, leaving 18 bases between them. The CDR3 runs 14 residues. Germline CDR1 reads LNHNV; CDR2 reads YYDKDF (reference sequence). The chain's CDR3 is CATSRDRNLRALFF. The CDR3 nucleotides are TGTGCCACCAGCAGAGATCGGAACCTCCGAGCGCTGTTCTTC.

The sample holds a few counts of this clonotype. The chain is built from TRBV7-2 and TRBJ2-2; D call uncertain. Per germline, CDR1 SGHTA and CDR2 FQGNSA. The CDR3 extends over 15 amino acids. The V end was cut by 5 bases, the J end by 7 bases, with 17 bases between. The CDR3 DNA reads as TGTGCCAGCAGCCCACCTCCCTTGGGGTTCGGGGAGCTGTTTTTT. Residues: CASSPPPLGFGELFF.

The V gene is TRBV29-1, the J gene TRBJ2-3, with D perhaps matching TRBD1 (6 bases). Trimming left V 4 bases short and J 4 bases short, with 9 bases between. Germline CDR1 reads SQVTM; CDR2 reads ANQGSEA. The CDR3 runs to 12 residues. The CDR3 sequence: CSVGYRADTQYF. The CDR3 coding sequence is TGCAGCGTTGGATACAGGGCAGATACGCAGTATTTT.

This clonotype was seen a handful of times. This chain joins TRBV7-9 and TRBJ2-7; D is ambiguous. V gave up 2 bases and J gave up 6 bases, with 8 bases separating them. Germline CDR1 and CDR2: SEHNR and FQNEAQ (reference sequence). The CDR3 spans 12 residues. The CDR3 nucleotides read TGTGCCAGCAGCTTACCCCTCGGCGAGCAGTACTTC. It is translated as CASSLPLGEQYF.

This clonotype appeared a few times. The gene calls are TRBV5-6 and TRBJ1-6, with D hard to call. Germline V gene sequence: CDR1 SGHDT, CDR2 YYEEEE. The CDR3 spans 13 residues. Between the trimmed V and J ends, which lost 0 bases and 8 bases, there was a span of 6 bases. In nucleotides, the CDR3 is TGTGCCAGCAGCTTGGGGAGGTATTCACCCCTCCACTTT. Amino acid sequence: CASSLGRYSPLHF.

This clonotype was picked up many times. The CDR3 is CSARGDSAQETQYF. CDR3 sequence (DNA): TGCAGTGCTCGGGGGGACAGCGCGCAAGAGACCCAGTACTTC. The chain couples TRBV20-1 to TRBJ2-5; D is perhaps TRBD1 or TRBD2 (7 bases each). This CDR3 is 14 amino acids long. Trimming pared 5 bases from V and 2 bases from J, leaving 15 bases between. The germline CDR1 and CDR2 sequences are DFQATT and SNEGSKA (reference sequence).

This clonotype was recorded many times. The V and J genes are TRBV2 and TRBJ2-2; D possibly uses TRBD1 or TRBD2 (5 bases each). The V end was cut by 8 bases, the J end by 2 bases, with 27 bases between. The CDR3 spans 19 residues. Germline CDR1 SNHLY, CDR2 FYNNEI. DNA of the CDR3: TGTGCCAGCTCTGGCGCTAGGGGAGCGCAAAGGGGAAACACCGGGGAGCTGTTTTTT. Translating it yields CASSGARGAQRGNTGELFF.

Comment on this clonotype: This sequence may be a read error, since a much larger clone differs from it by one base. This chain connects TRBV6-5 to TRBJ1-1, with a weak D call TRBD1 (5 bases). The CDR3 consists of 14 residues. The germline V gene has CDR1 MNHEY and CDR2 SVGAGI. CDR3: CASGSTGSRDEVFF. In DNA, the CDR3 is TGTGCCAGCGGATCAACAGGTAGCCGGGATGAAGTTTTCTTT.

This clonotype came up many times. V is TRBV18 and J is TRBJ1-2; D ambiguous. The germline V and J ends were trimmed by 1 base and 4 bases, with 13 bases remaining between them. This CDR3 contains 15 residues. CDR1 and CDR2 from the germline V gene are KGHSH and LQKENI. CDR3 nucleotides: TGTGCCAGCTCACCACTCAACGAGGGCCTCTATGGCTACACCTTC. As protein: CASSPLNEGLYGYTF. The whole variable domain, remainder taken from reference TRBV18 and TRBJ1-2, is NAGVMQNPRHLVRRRGQEARLRCSPMKGHSHVYWYRQLPEEGLKFMVYLQKENIIDESGMPKERFSAEFPKEGPSILRIQQVVRGDSAAYFCASSPLNEGLYGYTFGSGTRLTVV.

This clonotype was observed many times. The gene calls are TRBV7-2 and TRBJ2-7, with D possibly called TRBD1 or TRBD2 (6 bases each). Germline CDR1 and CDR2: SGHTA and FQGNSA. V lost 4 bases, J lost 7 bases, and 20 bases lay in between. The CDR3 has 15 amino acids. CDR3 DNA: TGTGCCAGCAGCTCCCAACGGACAGCGGCGGGGGAGCAGTACTTC. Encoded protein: CASSSQRTAAGEQYF.

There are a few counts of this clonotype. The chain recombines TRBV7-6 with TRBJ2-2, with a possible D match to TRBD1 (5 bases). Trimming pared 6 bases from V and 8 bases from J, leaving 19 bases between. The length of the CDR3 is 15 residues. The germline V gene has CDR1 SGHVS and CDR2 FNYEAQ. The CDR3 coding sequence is TGTGCCAGCAGTCCGTGGGGCGCCGGATCTGGGGAGCTGTTTTTT. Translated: CASSPWGAGSGELFF. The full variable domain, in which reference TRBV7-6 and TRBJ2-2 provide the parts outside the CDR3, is GAGVSQSPRYKVTKRGQDVALRCDPISGHVSLYWYRQALGQGPEFLTYFNYEAQQDKSGLPNDRFSAERPEGSISTLTIQRTEQRDSAMYRCASSPWGAGSGELFFGEGSRLTVL.

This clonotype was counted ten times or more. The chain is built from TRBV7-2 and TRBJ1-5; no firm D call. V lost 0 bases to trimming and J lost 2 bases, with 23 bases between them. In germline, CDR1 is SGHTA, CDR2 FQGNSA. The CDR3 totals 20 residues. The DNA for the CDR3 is TGTGCCAGCAGCTTAGCGCCTTCGTTCTTTTGGTCATCGGGCAATCAGCCCCAGCATTTT. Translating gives CASSLAPSFFWSSGNQPQHF.

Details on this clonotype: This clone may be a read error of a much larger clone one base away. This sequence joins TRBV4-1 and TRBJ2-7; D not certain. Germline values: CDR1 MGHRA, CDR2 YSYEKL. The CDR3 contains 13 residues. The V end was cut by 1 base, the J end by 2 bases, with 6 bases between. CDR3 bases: TGCGCCAGCAGCCAAGTGGGAACCTACGAGCAGTACTTC. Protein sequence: CASSQVGTYEQYF.

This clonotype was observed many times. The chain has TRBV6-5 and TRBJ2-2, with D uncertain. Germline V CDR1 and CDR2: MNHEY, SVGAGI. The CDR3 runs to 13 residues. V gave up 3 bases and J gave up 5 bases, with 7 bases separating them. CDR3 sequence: CASSYWQTGELFF. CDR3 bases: TGTGCCAGCAGTTATTGGCAAACCGGGGAGCTGTTTTTT.

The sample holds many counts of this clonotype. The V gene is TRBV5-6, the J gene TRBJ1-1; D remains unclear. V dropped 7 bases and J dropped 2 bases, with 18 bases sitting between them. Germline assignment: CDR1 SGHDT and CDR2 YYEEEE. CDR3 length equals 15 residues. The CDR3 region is CASSRNPGINTEAFF. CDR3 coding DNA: TGTGCCAGCTCCCGGAATCCGGGAATAAACACTGAAGCTTTCTTT.

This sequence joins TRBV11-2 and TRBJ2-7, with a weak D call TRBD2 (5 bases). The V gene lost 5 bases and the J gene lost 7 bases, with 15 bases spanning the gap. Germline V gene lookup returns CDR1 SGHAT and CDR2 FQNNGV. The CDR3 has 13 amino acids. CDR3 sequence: CASSQASRGEQYF. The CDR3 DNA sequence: TGTGCCAGCAGCCAAGCCTCCCGCGGGGAGCAGTACTTC. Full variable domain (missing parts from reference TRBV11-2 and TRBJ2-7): EAGVAQSPRYKIIEKRQSVAFWCNPISGHATLYWYQQILGQGPKLLIQFQNNGVVDDSQLPKDRFSAERLKGVDSTLKIQPAKLEDSAVYLCASSQASRGEQYFGPGTRLTVT.

The CDR3 protein is CASSSMTLPNYGYTF. The CDR3 nucleotides read TGTGCCAGCAGCTCCATGACACTACCTAACTATGGCTACACCTTC. The rearrangement uses TRBV11-2 and TRBJ1-2, with no clear D. The germline V gene has CDR1 SGHAT and CDR2 FQNNGV. Between the trimmed V and J ends, which lost 4 bases and 0 bases, there was a span of 12 bases. The CDR3 loop spans 15 amino acids.

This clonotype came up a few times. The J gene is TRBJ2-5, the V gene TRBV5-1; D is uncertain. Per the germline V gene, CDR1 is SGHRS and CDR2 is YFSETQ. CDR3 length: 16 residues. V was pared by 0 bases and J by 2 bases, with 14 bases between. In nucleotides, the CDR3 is TGCGCCAGCAGCTTGGTTGCTGGCAGCTCTCAAGAGACCCAGTACTTC. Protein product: CASSLVAGSSQETQYF. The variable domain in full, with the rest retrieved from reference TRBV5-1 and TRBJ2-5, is KAGVTQTPRYLIKTRGQQVTLSCSPISGHRSVSWYQQTPGQGLQFLFEYFSETQRNKGNFPGRFSGRQFSNSRSEMNVSTLELGDSALYLCASSLVAGSSQETQYFGPGTRLLVL.

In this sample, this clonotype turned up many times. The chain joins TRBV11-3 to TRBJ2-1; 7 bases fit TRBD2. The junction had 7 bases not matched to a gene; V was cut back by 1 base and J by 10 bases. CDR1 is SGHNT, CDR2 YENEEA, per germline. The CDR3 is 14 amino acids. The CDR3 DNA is TGTGCCAGCAGCTTAGTGGCGGGAGCTTCCGAGCAGTTCTTC. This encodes CASSLVAGASEQFF.

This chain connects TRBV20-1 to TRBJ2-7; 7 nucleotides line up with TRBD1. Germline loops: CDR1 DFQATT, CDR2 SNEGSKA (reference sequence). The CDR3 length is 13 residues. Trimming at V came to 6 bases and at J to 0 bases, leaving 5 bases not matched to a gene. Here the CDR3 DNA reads TGCAGTGCCATGGACAGGATCTCCTACGAGCAGTACTTC. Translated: CSAMDRISYEQYF.

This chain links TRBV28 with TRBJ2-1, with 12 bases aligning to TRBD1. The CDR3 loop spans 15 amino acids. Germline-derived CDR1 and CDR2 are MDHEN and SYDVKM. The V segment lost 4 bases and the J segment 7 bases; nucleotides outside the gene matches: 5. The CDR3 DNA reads TGTGCCAGCAGTTCCTGGGACAGGGGGCCTAATGAGCAGTTCTTC. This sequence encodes CASSSWDRGPNEQFF.

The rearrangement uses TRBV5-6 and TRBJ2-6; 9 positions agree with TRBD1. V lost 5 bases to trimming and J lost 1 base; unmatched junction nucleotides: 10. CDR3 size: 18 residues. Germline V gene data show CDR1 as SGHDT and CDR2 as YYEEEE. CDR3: CASSLNRGPVSGANVLTF. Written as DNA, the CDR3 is TGTGCCAGCAGTTTAAACAGGGGGCCAGTATCTGGGGCCAACGTCCTGACTTTC.

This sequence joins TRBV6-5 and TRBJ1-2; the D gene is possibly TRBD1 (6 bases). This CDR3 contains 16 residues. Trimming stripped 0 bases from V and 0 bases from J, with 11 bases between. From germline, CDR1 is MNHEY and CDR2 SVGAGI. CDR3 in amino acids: CASSYSKGGANYGYTF. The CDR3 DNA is TGTGCCAGCAGTTACTCGAAAGGGGGGGCTAACTATGGCTACACCTTC.

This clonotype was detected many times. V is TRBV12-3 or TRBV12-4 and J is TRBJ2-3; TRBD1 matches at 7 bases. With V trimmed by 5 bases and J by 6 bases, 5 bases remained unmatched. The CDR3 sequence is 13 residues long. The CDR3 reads CASSPGGADTQYF. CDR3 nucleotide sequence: TGTGCCAGCAGTCCAGGGGGAGCGGATACGCAGTATTTT.

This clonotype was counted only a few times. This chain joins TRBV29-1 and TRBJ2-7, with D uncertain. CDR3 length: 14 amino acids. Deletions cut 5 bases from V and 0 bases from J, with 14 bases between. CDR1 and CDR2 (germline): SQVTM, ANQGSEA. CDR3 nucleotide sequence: TGCAGCGTTTCAAGGCGCGCCAGCTCCTACGAGCAGTACTTC. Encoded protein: CSVSRRASSYEQYF.

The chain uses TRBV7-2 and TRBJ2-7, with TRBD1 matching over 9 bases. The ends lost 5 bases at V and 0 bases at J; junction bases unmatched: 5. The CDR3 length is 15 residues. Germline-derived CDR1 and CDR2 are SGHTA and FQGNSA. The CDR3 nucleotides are TGTGCCAGCAGCGCCCGGGACAGGGCCTCCTACGAGCAGTACTTC. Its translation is CASSARDRASYEQYF.

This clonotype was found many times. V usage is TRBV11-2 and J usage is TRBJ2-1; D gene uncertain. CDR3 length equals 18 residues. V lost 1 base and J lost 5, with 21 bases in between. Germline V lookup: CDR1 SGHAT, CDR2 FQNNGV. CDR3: CASSLGRRYGFSNNEQFF. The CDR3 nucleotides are TGTGCCAGCAGCTTAGGTCGAAGATACGGATTCAGCAACAATGAGCAGTTCTTC.